The 12 T cell receptor beta chains presented below share a single source sample, sequenced in a study of technical replicates of blood from a few donors. Using immunoSEQ multiplex PCR, the repertoire was profiled, and TCRdb retains in-frame clones only, with some absent. Of about 88,000 clones detected, around 94% appear once; the ten largest clones hold around 0.25%. The specimen sequenced was T cells isolated from PBMCs. The receptors were sampled from a human donor in good health.

V gene TRBV19 combines with J gene TRBJ2-1, with 8 bases matching TRBD1. The CDR3 runs 14 residues. V was pared by 8 bases and J by 3 bases, with 6 bases of the junction left unmatched. Germline V lookup: CDR1 LNHDA, CDR2 SQIVND (reference sequence). Written as DNA, the CDR3 is TGTGCCAGTGGCTTCGGGACAGGCTACAATGAGCAGTTCTTC. Translation: CASGFGTGYNEQFF.

The rearrangement joins TRBV11-1 to TRBJ1-3, with a weak D call TRBD1 (5 bases). The germline V gene encodes CDR1 SGHAT and CDR2 FQDESV (reference sequence). This CDR3 is 14 amino acids long. Trimming pared 5 bases from V and 0 bases from J, leaving 8 bases between. CDR3 coding DNA: TGTGCCAGCAGCCGGACAATCTCTGGAAACACCATATATTTT. It is translated as CASSRTISGNTIYF.

The chain joins TRBV5-4 to TRBJ1-2; 7 bases match TRBD1. From germline, CDR1 is SGHNT and CDR2 YYREEE (reference sequence). Unmatched junction bases numbered 6, after V lost 4 bases and J lost 6 bases. This CDR3 contains 13 residues. In DNA form, the CDR3 reads TGTGCCAGCAGCCCGACAGGGTCGGATGGCTACACCTTC. Encoded protein: CASSPTGSDGYTF.

The genes are TRBV19 and TRBJ1-4, with D perhaps TRBD1 (5 bases). Trimming stripped 6 bases from V and 8 bases from J, with 19 bases between. The CDR3 runs to 15 residues. Germline V gene sequence: CDR1 LNHDA, CDR2 SQIVND (reference sequence). CDR3 DNA sequence: TGTGCCAGTAGCTACTCCGACAGCCCAGTCGAAAAACTGTTTTTT. This gives the protein CASSYSDSPVEKLFF.

The chain carries TRBV4-1 and TRBJ2-7; TRBD1 agrees at 8 bases. The CDR3 has 13 amino acids. With V trimmed by 8 bases and J by 3 bases, 6 bases remained unmatched. Germline V gene lookup returns CDR1 MGHRA and CDR2 YSYEKL. For the CDR3, the DNA is TGCGCCAGCGCTCCAGGGGGCCACTACGAGCAGTACTTC. Translation: CASAPGGHYEQYF.

This clone has just a few counts. The chain is built from TRBV12-5 and TRBJ1-5; TRBD1 might be the D (6 bases). The germline gives CDR1 LGHNT, CDR2 FRNRAP. The CDR3 is 13 residues long. Trimming left V 5 bases short and J 4 bases short, with 9 bases between. The CDR3 region is CASGTTGNQPQHF. In nucleotides, the CDR3 is TGTGCTAGTGGTACGACAGGTAATCAGCCCCAGCATTTT.

V usage is TRBV7-2 and J usage is TRBJ2-7, with 12 bases fitting TRBD2. The V gene end was trimmed by 2 bases and the J gene end by 1 base; junction bases not matched to a gene: 12. Germline assignment: CDR1 SGHTA and CDR2 FQGNSA. The CDR3 sequence is 19 residues long. CDR3: CASSLPSGLAGTRSYEQYF. The CDR3 DNA is TGTGCCAGCAGCTTACCTTCTGGACTAGCGGGGACTAGATCCTACGAGCAGTACTTC.

The chain carries TRBV7-2 and TRBJ2-7; D unclear. Trimming took 2 bases from V and 6 from J, leaving 8 bases between them. Germline V gene data show CDR1 as SGHTA and CDR2 as FQGNSA. The CDR3 has 12 residues. In nucleotides, the CDR3 is TGTGCCAGCAGCTTATATATGCGCGAGCAGTACTTC. This encodes CASSLYMREQYF.

V usage is TRBV5-1 and J usage is TRBJ1-4; no reliable D call. The germline V gene has CDR1 SGHRS and CDR2 YFSETQ. The CDR3 length is 13 residues. With 0 bases removed from V and 8 bases from J, the gap between germline ends came to 8 bases. Here the CDR3 DNA reads TGCGCCAGCAGCTTGGCTAGCCTCGAAAAACTGTTTTTT. Translating it yields CASSLASLEKLFF.

The gene calls are TRBV23-1 and TRBJ1-1; D not certain. TRBV23-1 is an open reading frame, and its role is uncertain. The germline V and J ends were trimmed by 0 bases and 3 bases, with 11 bases remaining between them. The CDR3 extends over 15 amino acids. CDR3 residues: CASSQSRRRYTEAFF. The CDR3 nucleotides read TGCGCCAGCAGTCAATCAAGGAGGAGGTACACTGAAGCTTTCTTT.

In the case of this clone: The CDR3 ends on some other residue instead of the conserved phenylalanine or tryptophan, so this is likely a read error. Because the CDR3's place on the DNA is in doubt, the DNA is left out and the CDR3 is given as listed by TCRdb. CDR3 amino acids: CASSSPRGTGGS. The chain combines TRBV5-4 with TRBJ2-7; TRBD1, the table's D call, was not compared with the DNA. Germline V gives CDR1 SGHNT, CDR2 YYREEE (reference sequence). The CDR3 spans 12 residues, counting both ends.

The CDR3 here is CASSLGGQTNSPLHF. The CDR3, as DNA: TGTGCCAGCAGTTTAGGGGGACAGACTAATTCACCCCTCCACTTT. The chain recombines TRBV28 with TRBJ1-6, with 7 positions matching TRBD1. V was clipped by 2 bases and J by 6 bases; unmatched bases: 4. CDR1 is MDHEN, CDR2 SYDVKM, per germline. This CDR3 contains 15 residues.